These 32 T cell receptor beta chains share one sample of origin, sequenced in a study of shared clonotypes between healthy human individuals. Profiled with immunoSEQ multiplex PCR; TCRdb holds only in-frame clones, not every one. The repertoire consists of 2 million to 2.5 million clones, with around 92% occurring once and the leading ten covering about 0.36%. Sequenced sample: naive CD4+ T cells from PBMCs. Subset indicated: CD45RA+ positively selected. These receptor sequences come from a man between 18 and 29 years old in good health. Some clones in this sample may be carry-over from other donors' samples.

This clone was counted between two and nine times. CDR3 nucleotide sequence: TGTGCCAGCTCATCGTCATCAGCCGATCAGCCCCAGCATTTT. It is translated as CASSSSSADQPQHF. The chain links TRBV18 to TRBJ1-5; no firm D call. Germline V gives CDR1 KGHSH, CDR2 LQKENI. The length of the CDR3 is 14 residues. V lost 5 bases to trimming and J lost 5 bases, with 13 bases between them.

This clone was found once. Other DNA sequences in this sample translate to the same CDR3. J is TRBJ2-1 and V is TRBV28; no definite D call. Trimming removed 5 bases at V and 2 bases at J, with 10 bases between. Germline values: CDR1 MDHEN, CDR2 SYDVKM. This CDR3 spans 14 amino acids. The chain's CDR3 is CASSPLGAYNEQFF. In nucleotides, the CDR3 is TGTGCCAGCAGTCCGTTGGGCGCCTACAATGAGCAGTTCTTC.

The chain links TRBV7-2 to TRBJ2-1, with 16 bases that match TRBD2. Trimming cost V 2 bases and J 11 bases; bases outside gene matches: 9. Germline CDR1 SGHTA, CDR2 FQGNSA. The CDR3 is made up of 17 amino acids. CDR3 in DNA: TGTGCCAGCAGCTTAAGAACCGGGACTAGCGGGAGGGTTAAGCAGTTCTTC. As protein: CASSLRTGTSGRVKQFF.

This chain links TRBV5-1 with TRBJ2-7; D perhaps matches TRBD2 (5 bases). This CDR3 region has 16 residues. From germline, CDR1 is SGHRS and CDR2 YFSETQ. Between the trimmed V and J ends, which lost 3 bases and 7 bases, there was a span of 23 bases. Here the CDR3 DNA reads TGCGCCAGCAGCTCCCTCGGGGTAGCTGTCACTGGAGAGCAGTACTTC. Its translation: CASSSLGVAVTGEQYF.

CDR3 nucleotide sequence: TGTGCCAGCAGCTCAACGGGACCCGCGGGGCATACGCAGTATTTT. Its translation: CASSSTGPAGHTQYF. The chain couples TRBV5-4 to TRBJ2-3; possibly TRBD2 for D (6 bases). This CDR3 has 15 residues. CDR1 is SGHNT and CDR2 is YYREEE in the germline V gene (reference sequence). Trimming took 3 bases from V and 7 from J, leaving 18 bases between them.

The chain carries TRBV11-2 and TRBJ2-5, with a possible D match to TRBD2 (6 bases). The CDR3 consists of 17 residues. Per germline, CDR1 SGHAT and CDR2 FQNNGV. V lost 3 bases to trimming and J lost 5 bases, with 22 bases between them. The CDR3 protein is CASSFGKLASGGETQYF. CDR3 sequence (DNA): TGTGCCAGCAGCTTCGGGAAGCTAGCGTCCGGTGGGGAGACCCAGTACTTC.

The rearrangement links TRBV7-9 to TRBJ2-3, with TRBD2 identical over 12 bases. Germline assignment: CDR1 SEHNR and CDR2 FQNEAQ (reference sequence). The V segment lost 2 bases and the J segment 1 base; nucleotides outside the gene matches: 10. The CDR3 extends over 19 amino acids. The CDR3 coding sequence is TGTGCCAGCAGCTTATGGGCTAGCGGGAGGGCCCTCGGCACAGATACGCAGTATTTT. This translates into CASSLWASGRALGTDTQYF.

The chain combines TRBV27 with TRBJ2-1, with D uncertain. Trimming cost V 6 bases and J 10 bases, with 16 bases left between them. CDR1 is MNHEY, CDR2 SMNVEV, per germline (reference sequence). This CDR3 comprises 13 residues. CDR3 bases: TGTGCCAGCAGGCGACTTGACCCTAGAGAGCAGTTCTTC. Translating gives CASRRLDPREQFF.

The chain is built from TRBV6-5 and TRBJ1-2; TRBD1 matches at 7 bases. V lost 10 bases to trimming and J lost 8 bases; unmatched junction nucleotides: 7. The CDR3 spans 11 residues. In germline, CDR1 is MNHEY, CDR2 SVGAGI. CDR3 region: CATASTGGYTF. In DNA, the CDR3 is TGTGCCACCGCTTCGACAGGGGGCTACACCTTC.

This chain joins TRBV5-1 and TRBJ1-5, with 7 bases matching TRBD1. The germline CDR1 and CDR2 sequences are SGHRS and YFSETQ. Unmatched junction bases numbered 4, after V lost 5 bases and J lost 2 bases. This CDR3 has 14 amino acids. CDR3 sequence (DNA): TGCGCCAGCAGTATAGGACAGGGCAATCAGCCCCAGCATTTT. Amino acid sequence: CASSIGQGNQPQHF.

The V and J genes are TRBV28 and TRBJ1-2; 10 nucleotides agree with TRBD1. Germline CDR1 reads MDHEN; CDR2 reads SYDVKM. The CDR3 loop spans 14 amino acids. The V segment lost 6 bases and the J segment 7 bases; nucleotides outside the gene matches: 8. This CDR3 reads CASSQDRGRRGYTF. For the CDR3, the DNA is TGTGCCAGCAGCCAAGACAGGGGGCGACGTGGCTACACCTTC.

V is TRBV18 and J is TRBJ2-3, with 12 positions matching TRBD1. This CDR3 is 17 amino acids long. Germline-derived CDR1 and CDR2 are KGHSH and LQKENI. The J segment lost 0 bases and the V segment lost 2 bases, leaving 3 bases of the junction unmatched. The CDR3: CASSPKGTGGSTDTQYF. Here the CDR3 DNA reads TGTGCCAGCTCACCAAAAGGGACAGGGGGCAGCACAGATACGCAGTATTTT.

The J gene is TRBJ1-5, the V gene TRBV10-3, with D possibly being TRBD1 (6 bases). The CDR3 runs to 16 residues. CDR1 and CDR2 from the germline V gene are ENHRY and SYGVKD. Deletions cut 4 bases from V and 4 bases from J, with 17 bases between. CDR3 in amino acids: CAISGNPTGQNQPQHF. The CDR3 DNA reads TGTGCCATCAGTGGGAACCCGACAGGCCAAAATCAGCCCCAGCATTTT.

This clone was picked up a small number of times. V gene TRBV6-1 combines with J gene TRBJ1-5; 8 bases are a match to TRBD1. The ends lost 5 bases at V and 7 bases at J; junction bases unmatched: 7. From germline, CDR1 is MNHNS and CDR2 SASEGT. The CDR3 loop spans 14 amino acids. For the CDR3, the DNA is TGTGCCAGCAGTAGACAGGGGTTCTACCAGCCCCAGCATTTT. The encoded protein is CASSRQGFYQPQHF.

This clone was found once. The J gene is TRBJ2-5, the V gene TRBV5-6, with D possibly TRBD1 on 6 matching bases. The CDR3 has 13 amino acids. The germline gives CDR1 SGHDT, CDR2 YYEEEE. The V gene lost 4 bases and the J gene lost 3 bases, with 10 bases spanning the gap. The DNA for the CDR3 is TGTGCCAGCAGCGGCACAGGGAAAGAGACCCAGTACTTC. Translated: CASSGTGKETQYF.

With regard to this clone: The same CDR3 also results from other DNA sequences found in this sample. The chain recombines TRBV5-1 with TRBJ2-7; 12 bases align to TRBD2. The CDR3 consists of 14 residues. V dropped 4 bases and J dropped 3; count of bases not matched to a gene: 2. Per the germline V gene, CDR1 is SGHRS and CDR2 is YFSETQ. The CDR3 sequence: CASSGGLAGYEQYF. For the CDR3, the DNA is TGCGCCAGCAGCGGGGGACTAGCGGGCTACGAGCAGTACTTC.

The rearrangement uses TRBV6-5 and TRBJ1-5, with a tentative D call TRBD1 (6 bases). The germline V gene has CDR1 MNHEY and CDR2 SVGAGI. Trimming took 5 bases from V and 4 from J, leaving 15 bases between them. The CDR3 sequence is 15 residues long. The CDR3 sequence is CASSRGPQGNQPQHF. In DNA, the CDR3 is TGTGCCAGCAGTAGGGGTCCCCAGGGGAATCAGCCCCAGCATTTT.

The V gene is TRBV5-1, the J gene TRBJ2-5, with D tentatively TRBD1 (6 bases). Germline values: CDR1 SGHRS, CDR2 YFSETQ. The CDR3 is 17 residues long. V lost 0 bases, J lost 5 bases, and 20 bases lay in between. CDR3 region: CASSLAVTGPSSETQYF. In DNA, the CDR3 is TGCGCCAGCAGCTTGGCCGTCACAGGGCCCTCCAGTGAGACCCAGTACTTC.

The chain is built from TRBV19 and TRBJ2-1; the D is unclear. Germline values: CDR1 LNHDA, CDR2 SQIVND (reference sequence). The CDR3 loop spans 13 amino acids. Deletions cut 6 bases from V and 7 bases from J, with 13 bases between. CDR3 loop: CASRTTSTNEQFF. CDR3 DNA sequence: TGTGCCAGTAGGACGACCTCTACAAATGAGCAGTTCTTC.

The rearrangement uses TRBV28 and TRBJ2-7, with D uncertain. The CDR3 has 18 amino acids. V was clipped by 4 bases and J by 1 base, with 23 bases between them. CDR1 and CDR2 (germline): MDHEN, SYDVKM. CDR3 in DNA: TGTGCCAGCAGTTCAGGACCTGAGACGAAGGACGGATCCTACGAGCAGTACTTC. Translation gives CASSSGPETKDGSYEQYF.

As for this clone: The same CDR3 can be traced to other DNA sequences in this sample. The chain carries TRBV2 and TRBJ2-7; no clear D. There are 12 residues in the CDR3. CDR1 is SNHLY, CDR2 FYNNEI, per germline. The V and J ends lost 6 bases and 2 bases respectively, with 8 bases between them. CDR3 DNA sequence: TGTGCCAGCAGATGGGAAACCTACGAGCAGTACTTC. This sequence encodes CASRWETYEQYF.

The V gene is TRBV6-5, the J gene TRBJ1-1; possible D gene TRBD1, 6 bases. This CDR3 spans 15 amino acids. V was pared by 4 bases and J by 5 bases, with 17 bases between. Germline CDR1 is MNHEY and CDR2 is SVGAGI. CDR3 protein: CASSFDGQRRTEAFF. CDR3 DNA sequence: TGTGCCAGCAGTTTTGACGGACAGCGTCGGACTGAAGCTTTCTTT.

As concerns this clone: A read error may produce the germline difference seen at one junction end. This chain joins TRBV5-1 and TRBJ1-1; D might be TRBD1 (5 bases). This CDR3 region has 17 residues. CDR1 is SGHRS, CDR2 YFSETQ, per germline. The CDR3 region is CASSPGTDHRLNAEAFF. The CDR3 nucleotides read TGCGCCAGCAGCCCAGGGACGGATCACCGCCTGAACGCTGAAGCTTTCTTT.

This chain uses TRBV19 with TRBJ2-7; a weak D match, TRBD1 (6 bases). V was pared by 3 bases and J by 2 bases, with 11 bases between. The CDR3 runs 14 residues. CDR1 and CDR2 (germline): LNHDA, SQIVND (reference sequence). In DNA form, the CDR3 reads TGTGCCAGTAGTATCGGGACACCGACCTACGAGCAGTACTTC. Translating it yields CASSIGTPTYEQYF.

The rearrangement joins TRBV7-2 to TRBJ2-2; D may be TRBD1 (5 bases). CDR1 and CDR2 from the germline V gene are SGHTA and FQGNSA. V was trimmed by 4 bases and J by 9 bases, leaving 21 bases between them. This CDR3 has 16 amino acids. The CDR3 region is CASSSQLTTGPRELFF. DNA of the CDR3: TGTGCCAGCAGCTCCCAACTGACAACAGGTCCCCGGGAGCTGTTTTTT. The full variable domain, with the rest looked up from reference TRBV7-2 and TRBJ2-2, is GAGVSQSPSNKVTEKGKDVELRCDPISGHTALYWYRQSLGQGLEFLIYFQGNSAPDKSGLPSDRFSAERTGGSVSTLTIQRTQQEDSAVYLCASSSQLTTGPRELFFGEGSRLTVL.

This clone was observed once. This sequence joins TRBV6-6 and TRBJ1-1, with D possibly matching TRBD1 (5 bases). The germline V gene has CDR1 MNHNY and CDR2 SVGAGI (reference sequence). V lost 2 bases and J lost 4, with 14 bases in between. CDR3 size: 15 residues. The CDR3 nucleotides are TGTGCCAGCAGTTACGGGGCCCTCCATAGCACTGAAGCTTTCTTT. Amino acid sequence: CASSYGALHSTEAFF.

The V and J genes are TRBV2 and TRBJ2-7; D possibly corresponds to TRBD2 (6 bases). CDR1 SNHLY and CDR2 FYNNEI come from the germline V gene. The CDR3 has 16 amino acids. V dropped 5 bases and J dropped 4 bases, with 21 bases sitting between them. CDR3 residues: CASSRTLVGSGYEQYF. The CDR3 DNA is TGTGCCAGCAGTCGCACCCTAGTCGGGAGTGGGTACGAGCAGTACTTC.

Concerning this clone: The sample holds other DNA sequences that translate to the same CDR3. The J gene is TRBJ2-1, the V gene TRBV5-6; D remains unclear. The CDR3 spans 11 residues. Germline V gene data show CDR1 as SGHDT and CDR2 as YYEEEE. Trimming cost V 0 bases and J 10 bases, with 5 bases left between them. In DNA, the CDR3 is TGTGCCAGCAGCTTGGCCTCCGAGCAGTTCTTC. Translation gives CASSLASEQFF.

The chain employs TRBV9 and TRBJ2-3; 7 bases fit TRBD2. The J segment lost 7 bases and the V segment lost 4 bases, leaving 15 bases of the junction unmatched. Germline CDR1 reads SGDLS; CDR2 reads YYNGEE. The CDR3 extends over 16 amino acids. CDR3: CASSPRFGGSVNTQYF. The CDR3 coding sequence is TGTGCCAGCAGCCCGCGGTTCGGCGGGAGCGTGAATACGCAGTATTTT.

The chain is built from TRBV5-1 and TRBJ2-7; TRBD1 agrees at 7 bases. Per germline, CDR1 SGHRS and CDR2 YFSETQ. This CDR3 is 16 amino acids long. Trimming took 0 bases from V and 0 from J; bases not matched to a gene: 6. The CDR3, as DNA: TGCGCCAGCAGCTTGGCCGGGACAGTTTACTCCTACGAGCAGTACTTC. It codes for CASSLAGTVYSYEQYF.

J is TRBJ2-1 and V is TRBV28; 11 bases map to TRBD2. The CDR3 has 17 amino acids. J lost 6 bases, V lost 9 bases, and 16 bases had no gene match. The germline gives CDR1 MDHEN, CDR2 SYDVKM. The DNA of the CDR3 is TGTGCCAGTATCGGAGCAGACGGGACTAGCGGATTCAATGAGCAGTTCTTC. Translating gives CASIGADGTSGFNEQFF.

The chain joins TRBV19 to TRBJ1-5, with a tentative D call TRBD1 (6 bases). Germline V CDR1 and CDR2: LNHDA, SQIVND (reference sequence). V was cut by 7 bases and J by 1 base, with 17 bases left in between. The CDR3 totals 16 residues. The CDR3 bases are TGTGCCAGTAACAGGGAGTCTGGGACGAGCAATCAGCCCCAGCATTTT. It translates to CASNRESGTSNQPQHF.